This T cell receptor beta chain was profiled in a study of T cells in Graves' hyperthyroidism and ophthalmopathy. V was clipped by 4 bases and J by 3 bases; unmatched bases: 4. CDR1 is ENHRY and CDR2 is SYGVKD in the germline V gene. This CDR3 contains 14 residues. Amplification targeted TCR beta CDR3 regions from RNA transcripts. A set of HTBI primers served as the primers for a first-round RT-PCR of the TCR CDR3. TCRdb re-called the multiplex PCR reads with MiXCR, one entry per CDR3 protein. The sample has nearly 600,000 distinct CDR3 sequences; roughly 13% are singletons. This sequence joins TRBV10-3 and TRBJ2-7; the match to TRBD1 covers 9 bases. This clonotype was obtained from a woman aged 25 to 39 with Graves' hyperthyroidism that later progressed to Graves' ophthalmopathy. Input material: blood. CDR3 sequence: CAISVTTGGYEQYF. The CDR3, as DNA: TGTGCCATCAGTGTCACGACAGGGGGCTACGAGCAGTACTTC.